Below are 31 T cell receptor beta chains sequenced from a single sample in a study of shared clonotypes between healthy human individuals. The protocol was immunoSEQ multiplex PCR, while the TCRdb copy is restricted to in-frame clones and leaves out a portion. The sample shows more than 1.2 million clones, about 98.5% of them seen only once. The material sequenced was naive CD4+ T cells sorted from blood. As to subset: CD45RA+ positively selected. These receptors came from a man aged 30 to 39 in good health.

Comment on this clone: The same CDR3 arises from other DNA sequences in this sample as well. The chain couples TRBV29-1 to TRBJ2-7, with 8 nucleotides matching TRBD1. V was clipped by 6 bases and J by 6 bases; unmatched bases: 4. From germline, CDR1 is SQVTM and CDR2 ANQGSEA. The CDR3 runs 11 residues. The DNA of the CDR3 is TGCAGCGTCGGACAGGGTGGCGAGCAGTACTTC. Protein: CSVGQGGEQYF.

V gene TRBV27 combines with J gene TRBJ2-5; unclear D gene. In germline, CDR1 is MNHEY, CDR2 SMNVEV (reference sequence). The CDR3 runs to 13 residues. The V and J ends lost 5 bases and 0 bases respectively, with 7 bases between them. The CDR3 loop reads CASSQRNQETQYF. In nucleotides, the CDR3 is TGTGCCAGCAGTCAACGGAACCAAGAGACCCAGTACTTC.

The chain has TRBV5-1 and TRBJ2-1, with a tentative D call TRBD2 (6 bases). The CDR3 spans 13 residues. From germline, CDR1 is SGHRS and CDR2 YFSETQ. Trimming pared 0 bases from V and 5 bases from J, leaving 6 bases between. The CDR3, as DNA: TGCGCCAGCAGCTTGGAGCGGGACAATGAGCAGTTCTTC. This codes for CASSLERDNEQFF.

The CDR3 loop is CSARGLAGDSEQFF. The CDR3 coding sequence is TGCAGCGCCCGTGGACTAGCGGGAGATAGTGAGCAGTTCTTC. The chain carries TRBV29-1 and TRBJ2-1; 13 nucleotides line up with TRBD2. Trimming took 7 bases from V and 9 from J; bases not matched to a gene: 9. Germline V gene sequence: CDR1 SQVTM, CDR2 ANQGSEA. The CDR3 runs to 14 residues.

This clone appeared once. The genes are TRBV5-1 and TRBJ1-1; TRBD1 matches 7 bases. Germline V lookup: CDR1 SGHRS, CDR2 YFSETQ. The CDR3 covers 16 residues. The V and J ends lost 4 bases and 0 bases, in that order; junction bases with no gene match: 9. The chain's CDR3 is CASSTAPGGMNTEAFF. The CDR3 DNA follows: TGCGCCAGCAGCACTGCACCAGGGGGGATGAACACTGAAGCTTTCTTT.

The CDR3 is CASSPLGSGPSYNEQFF. CDR3 nucleotide sequence: TGTGCCAGCTCACCTCTCGGGTCGGGACCTTCCTACAATGAGCAGTTCTTC. The chain is built from TRBV18 and TRBJ2-1; D could derive from TRBD1 or TRBD2 (5 bases each). V was pared by 3 bases and J by 1 base, with 16 bases between. The germline V gene has CDR1 KGHSH and CDR2 LQKENI. The CDR3 spans 17 residues. The whole variable domain, filled in from reference TRBV18 and TRBJ2-1, reads NAGVMQNPRHLVRRRGQEARLRCSPMKGHSHVYWYRQLPEEGLKFMVYLQKENIIDESGMPKERFSAEFPKEGPSILRIQQVVRGDSAAYFCASSPLGSGPSYNEQFFGPGTRLTVL.

The rearrangement joins TRBV18 to TRBJ1-1, with D unresolved. This CDR3 is 16 amino acids long. V was trimmed by 3 bases and J by 2 bases, leaving 16 bases between them. Per germline, CDR1 KGHSH and CDR2 LQKENI. CDR3 region: CASSPAPGFDNTEAFF. The DNA of the CDR3 is TGTGCCAGCTCACCCGCTCCAGGATTTGACAACACTGAAGCTTTCTTT.

The J gene is TRBJ1-1, the V gene TRBV11-2; D uncertain. This CDR3 has 13 residues. CDR1 SGHAT and CDR2 FQNNGV come from the germline V gene. V was cut by 3 bases and J by 2 bases, with 7 bases left in between. The CDR3: CASSFKTNTEAFF. CDR3 DNA sequence: TGTGCCAGCAGCTTCAAGACTAACACTGAAGCTTTCTTT.

The chain is built from TRBV6-1 and TRBJ2-3, with 9 bases matching TRBD1. With 0 bases clipped from V and 3 bases from J, the junction kept 7 bases outside the gene matches. This CDR3 region has 17 residues. Germline assignment: CDR1 MNHNS and CDR2 SASEGT. The DNA of the CDR3 is TGTGCCAGCAGTGAAGCCGTTTCCGGGACAGGGACAGATACGCAGTATTTT. Translated: CASSEAVSGTGTDTQYF.

The chain uses TRBV9 and TRBJ2-5; D unclear. V was shortened by 5 bases and J by 7 bases, with 18 bases between the two germline ends. The CDR3 loop spans 14 amino acids. Germline lookup yields CDR1 SGDLS and CDR2 YYNGEE. The CDR3: CASRAGSAEGTQYF. In DNA form, the CDR3 reads TGTGCCAGCAGAGCCGGTTCCGCAGAAGGGACCCAGTACTTC. Based on the CDR3 plus reference TRBV9 and TRBJ2-5, the full variable domain is DSGVTQTPKHLITATGQRVTLRCSPRSGDLSVYWYQQSLDQGLQFLIQYYNGEERAKGNILERFSAQQFPDLHSELNLSSLELGDSALYFCASRAGSAEGTQYFGPGTRLLVL.

The chain links TRBV7-9 to TRBJ2-2; 8 nucleotides match TRBD2. Germline-derived CDR1 and CDR2 are SEHNR and FQNEAQ (reference sequence). The CDR3 runs 16 residues. With 5 bases clipped from V and 6 bases from J, the junction kept 11 bases outside the gene matches. The CDR3 protein is CASSEPGLVDAGELFF. CDR3 bases: TGTGCCAGCAGCGAACCGGGACTAGTTGATGCCGGGGAGCTGTTTTTT.

This sequence joins TRBV5-1 and TRBJ2-7; D gene ambiguous. V was pared by 0 bases and J by 5 bases, with 12 bases between. The germline CDR1 and CDR2 sequences are SGHRS and YFSETQ. This CDR3 region has 14 residues. CDR3 in amino acids: CASSLGLQSNEQYF. DNA of the CDR3: TGCGCCAGCAGCTTGGGACTTCAGTCCAACGAGCAGTACTTC.

V is TRBV7-9 and J is TRBJ2-7; no reliable D call. This CDR3 comprises 12 residues. V was shortened by 10 bases and J by 2 bases, with 12 bases between the two germline ends. CDR1 is SEHNR and CDR2 is FQNEAQ in the germline V gene (reference sequence). The CDR3, as DNA: TGTGCCATCCTGGACGGAACCTACGAGCAGTACTTC. Translated, it gives CAILDGTYEQYF.

The rearrangement uses TRBV5-4 and TRBJ1-1; 7 bases map to TRBD1. V was pared by 5 bases and J by 2 bases, with 6 bases of the junction left unmatched. Germline CDR1 and CDR2: SGHNT and YYREEE (reference sequence). The length of the CDR3 is 14 residues. The CDR3 sequence: CASSSQGINTEAFF. Written as DNA, the CDR3 is TGTGCCAGCAGTTCACAGGGGATCAACACTGAAGCTTTCTTT.

With regard to this clone: The same CDR3 arises from other DNA sequences in this sample as well. This chain links TRBV2 with TRBJ2-3; D is unclear. The CDR3 loop spans 11 amino acids. Germline V gene lookup returns CDR1 SNHLY and CDR2 FYNNEI. V was shortened by 4 bases and J by 6 bases, with 5 bases between the two germline ends. As DNA, the CDR3 is TGTGCCAGCAGTGCCACGGATACGCAGTATTTT. Translated: CASSATDTQYF. The full variable domain, its missing parts supplied by reference TRBV2 and TRBJ2-3, is EPEVTQTPSHQVTQMGQEVILRCVPISNHLYFYWYRQILGQKVEFLVSFYNNEISEKSEIFDDQFSVERPDGSNFTLKIRSTKLEDSAMYFCASSATDTQYFGPGTRLTVL.

CDR3 protein: CASSLRVTGSSYEQYF. CDR3 coding DNA: TGCGCCAGCAGCTTGCGGGTTACTGGGAGCTCCTACGAGCAGTACTTC. The chain joins TRBV5-1 to TRBJ2-7, with TRBD2 as a possible D gene (5 bases). Per the germline V gene, CDR1 is SGHRS and CDR2 is YFSETQ. The CDR3 sequence is 16 residues long. V was clipped by 1 base and J by 0 bases, with 14 bases between them. Using reference TRBV5-1 and TRBJ2-7 for the parts outside the CDR3, the full variable domain is KAGVTQTPRYLIKTRGQQVTLSCSPISGHRSVSWYQQTPGQGLQFLFEYFSETQRNKGNFPGRFSGRQFSNSRSEMNVSTLELGDSALYLCASSLRVTGSSYEQYFGPGTRLTVT.

V gene TRBV4-3 combines with J gene TRBJ2-2, with TRBD1 identical over 8 bases. Per germline, CDR1 LGHNA and CDR2 YSLEER. The CDR3 totals 14 residues. The trim removed 5 bases at V and 6 bases at J, leaving 5 bases unmatched. The CDR3 DNA follows: TGCGCCAGCAGCGTCGGACAGGGTTCCGGGGAGCTGTTTTTT. Translated, it gives CASSVGQGSGELFF.

The chain carries TRBV11-1 and TRBJ2-2, with 10 positions matching TRBD2. The CDR3 is 17 amino acids. Looked up from germline, CDR1 is SGHAT and CDR2 is FQDESV (reference sequence). Germline trimming cut 5 bases from V and 2 bases from J; bases unmatched to any gene: 8. CDR3 DNA sequence: TGTGCCAGCAGCACCGGGAGCGGGAGGGGAAACACCGGGGAGCTGTTTTTT. Protein sequence: CASSTGSGRGNTGELFF. Together with reference TRBV11-1 and TRBJ2-2, the CDR3 gives the full variable domain: EAEVAQSPRYKITEKSQAVAFWCDPISGHATLYWYRQILGQGPELLVQFQDESVVDDSQLPKDRFSAERLKGVDSTLKIQPAELGDSAMYLCASSTGSGRGNTGELFFGEGSRLTVL.

The chain employs TRBV5-4 and TRBJ2-1; 7 bases line up with TRBD2. The CDR3 is 18 amino acids. The germline gives CDR1 SGHNT, CDR2 YYREEE (reference sequence). The ends lost 4 bases at V and 0 bases at J; junction bases unmatched: 13. The CDR3 sequence is CASSPSGVAGSSYNEQFF. CDR3 nucleotides: TGTGCCAGCAGCCCTTCTGGTGTAGCGGGTAGCTCCTACAATGAGCAGTTCTTC.

V usage is TRBV7-3 and J usage is TRBJ2-7; D gene uncertain. Trimming left V 5 bases short and J 7 bases short, with 18 bases between. The CDR3 totals 14 residues. CDR1 and CDR2 from the germline V gene are SGHTA and FQGTGA. The CDR3 DNA reads TGTGCCAGCAGCCGTGACCCCACCCTAGGTGAGCAGTACTTC. It is translated as CASSRDPTLGEQYF.

The chain combines TRBV6-1 with TRBJ1-5; TRBD1 might be the D (5 bases). Per germline, CDR1 MNHNS and CDR2 SASEGT. The CDR3 contains 13 residues. With 4 bases removed from V and 3 bases from J, the gap between germline ends came to 7 bases. The CDR3 sequence: CASSGQHNQPQHF. The DNA for the CDR3 is TGTGCCAGCAGTGGACAGCACAATCAGCCCCAGCATTTT.

This clone was observed a single time. The genes are TRBV5-1 and TRBJ1-2; D is possibly TRBD1 (6 bases). The V gene lost 0 bases and the J gene lost 8 bases, with 14 bases spanning the gap. The CDR3 is 14 residues long. Germline values: CDR1 SGHRS, CDR2 YFSETQ. The CDR3 DNA follows: TGCGCCAGCAGCTTGGGACAGGCAGTCGGGGGCTACACCTTC. As protein: CASSLGQAVGGYTF.

This clone has a single count. The chain couples TRBV7-9 to TRBJ2-5, with 7 bases fitting TRBD2. The CDR3 has 16 residues. Losses at the gene ends were 5 bases for V and 2 bases for J; bases not matched to a gene: 11. The germline gives CDR1 SEHNR, CDR2 FQNEAQ (reference sequence). CDR3 DNA: TGTGCCAGCAGCCCCAACCGGCTAGCGGCACAAGAGACCCAGTACTTC. It yields the protein CASSPNRLAAQETQYF.

J is TRBJ2-7 and V is TRBV5-1, with 7 bases aligning to TRBD2. J lost 3 bases, V lost 2 bases, and 14 bases had no gene match. The CDR3 length is 17 residues. Germline CDR1 reads SGHRS; CDR2 reads YFSETQ. CDR3 protein: CASSFHVLAGQLYEQYF. The CDR3 DNA sequence: TGCGCCAGCAGCTTCCACGTTTTAGCGGGTCAACTCTACGAGCAGTACTTC.

This chain uses TRBV30 with TRBJ1-1; TRBD1 might be the D (6 bases). The V end was cut by 2 bases, the J end by 5 bases, with 12 bases between. Germline CDR1 reads GTSNPN; CDR2 reads SVGIG (reference sequence). This CDR3 has 13 residues. CDR3 sequence reads: CAWSPKGGTEAFF. The CDR3 DNA sequence: TGTGCCTGGAGTCCGAAGGGGGGTACTGAAGCTTTCTTT.

This chain connects TRBV27 to TRBJ2-5; 7 bases line up with TRBD1. There are 15 residues in the CDR3. V lost 5 bases, J lost 3 bases, and 9 bases stayed unmatched. CDR1 and CDR2 from the germline V gene are MNHEY and SMNVEV (reference sequence). CDR3 DNA: TGTGCCAGCAGTCCTTACCCTGACAGGGAAGAGACCCAGTACTTC. Translated, it gives CASSPYPDREETQYF.

This clone occurred once. The chain uses TRBV20-1 and TRBJ1-2; D is ambiguous. The CDR3 spans 11 residues. V lost 3 bases and J lost 6, with 8 bases in between. Germline assignment: CDR1 DFQATT and CDR2 SNEGSKA (reference sequence). The CDR3 reads CSARAPDGYTF. CDR3 sequence (DNA): TGCAGTGCTAGGGCTCCAGATGGCTACACCTTC.

This chain links TRBV28 with TRBJ1-2; 8 bases agree with TRBD1. CDR1 and CDR2 (germline): MDHEN, SYDVKM. Trimming took 4 bases from V and 4 from J; bases not matched to a gene: 2. The CDR3 is 13 amino acids. The CDR3 loop reads CASSYRGSYGYTF. In nucleotides, the CDR3 is TGTGCCAGCAGTTACAGGGGGAGCTATGGCTACACCTTC.

The rearrangement joins TRBV5-1 to TRBJ2-7; TRBD1 matches at 7 bases. V lost 6 bases, J lost 4 bases, and 10 bases stayed unmatched. In germline, CDR1 is SGHRS, CDR2 YFSETQ. The CDR3 spans 14 residues. The DNA for the CDR3 is TGCGCCAGCACTTCTTCGGGACAGATTTACGAGCAGTACTTC. Its translation is CASTSSGQIYEQYF.

This clone came up once. CDR3 sequence: CAISDSPGGFSTDTQYF. The CDR3 DNA follows: TGTGCCATCAGTGATTCGCCAGGAGGTTTTTCCACAGATACGCAGTATTTT. The rearrangement links TRBV10-3 to TRBJ2-3, with D possibly being TRBD2 (5 bases). The germline V gene encodes CDR1 ENHRY and CDR2 SYGVKD. The CDR3 totals 17 residues. Trimming took 3 bases from V and 2 from J, leaving 18 bases between them.

Comments on this clone: Other DNA variants within this sample encode the same CDR3. The rearrangement joins TRBV5-1 to TRBJ2-5; D ambiguous. Germline V lookup: CDR1 SGHRS, CDR2 YFSETQ. V was trimmed by 0 bases and J by 2 bases, leaving 8 bases between them. The length of the CDR3 is 14 residues. CDR3 residues: CASSLAGRQETQYF. CDR3 in DNA: TGCGCCAGCAGCTTGGCGGGCAGGCAAGAGACCCAGTACTTC. The full variable domain, completed using reference TRBV5-1 and TRBJ2-5, is KAGVTQTPRYLIKTRGQQVTLSCSPISGHRSVSWYQQTPGQGLQFLFEYFSETQRNKGNFPGRFSGRQFSNSRSEMNVSTLELGDSALYLCASSLAGRQETQYFGPGTRLLVL.